Below are 21 T cell receptor beta chains sequenced from a single sample in a study of CD8 T cells in Susac syndrome. With random hexamers, about 0.45 to 1 ug RNA was reverse transcribed. TCRdb processed the immunoSEQ multiplex PCR reads anew with MiXCR; each CDR3 protein has one entry. Seen here are 150,000 to 160,000 distinct CDR3 sequences, 95% to 96% observed once, and the top ten hold 0.15%. The sequenced material came from CD8+ T cells from PBMCs. Receptors were obtained from a human donor with multiple sclerosis.

This clonotype appeared a single time. V usage is TRBV5-1 and J usage is TRBJ2-7; D possibly corresponds to TRBD1 (6 bases). V gave up 3 bases and J gave up 2 bases, with 18 bases separating them. Germline V gene data show CDR1 as SGHRS and CDR2 as YFSETQ. The CDR3 spans 16 residues. CDR3 in DNA: TGCGCCAGCAGCTGGCCAAGTTTGGACAGTACCTACGAGCAGTACTTC. It encodes CASSWPSLDSTYEQYF.

This chain joins TRBV12-3 or TRBV12-4 and TRBJ1-2; D is unclear. CDR3 length equals 13 residues. Trimming cost V 3 bases and J 0 bases, with 5 bases left between them. The CDR3 sequence is CASSFSANYGYTF. As DNA, the CDR3 is TGTGCCAGCAGTTTCTCAGCTAACTATGGCTACACCTTC.

The chain carries TRBV20-1 and TRBJ2-3; unclear D gene. This CDR3 is 11 amino acids long. V was clipped by 5 bases and J by 10 bases, with 13 bases between them. The V gene's germline CDR1 is DFQATT and CDR2 SNEGSKA (reference sequence). The CDR3 is CSAPNEYAQYF. CDR3 sequence (DNA): TGCAGTGCTCCCAATGAGTATGCGCAGTATTTT.

The chain has TRBV7-6 and TRBJ2-2; D gene unclear. The CDR3 sequence is 11 residues long. V was shortened by 1 base and J by 10 bases, with 4 bases between the two germline ends. Germline V gives CDR1 SGHVS, CDR2 FNYEAQ. CDR3 residues: CASSLGVELFF. The CDR3 DNA sequence: TGTGCCAGCAGCTTAGGGGTGGAGCTGTTTTTT.

V is TRBV2 and J is TRBJ1-6, with 9 nucleotides matching TRBD1. CDR1 and CDR2 (germline): SNHLY, FYNNEI. The V segment lost 4 bases and the J segment 7 bases; nucleotides outside the gene matches: 5. The CDR3 extends over 15 amino acids. This CDR3 is CASSGGQGRNSPLHF. Here the CDR3 DNA reads TGTGCCAGCAGTGGAGGACAGGGGCGAAATTCACCCCTCCACTTT.

The chain joins TRBV7-9 to TRBJ2-7; D not certain. Germline V gene sequence: CDR1 SEHNR, CDR2 FQNEAQ (reference sequence). V was clipped by 5 bases and J by 5 bases, with 10 bases between them. The CDR3 covers 12 residues. Here the CDR3 reads CASSPDLNEQYF. Here the CDR3 DNA reads TGTGCCAGCAGCCCTGACTTGAACGAGCAGTACTTC.

The rearrangement joins TRBV3-1 to TRBJ2-5; the match to TRBD1 covers 9 bases. The CDR3 length is 16 residues. V lost 4 bases and J lost 0; bases outside the gene matches: 6. Germline V gives CDR1 LGHDT, CDR2 YNNKEL (reference sequence). DNA of the CDR3: TGTGCCAGCAGCCTACGGGACAGGGCGTACCAAGAGACCCAGTACTTC. This encodes CASSLRDRAYQETQYF.

The V and J genes are TRBV25-1 and TRBJ1-3, with D possibly matching TRBD1 (6 bases). The length of the CDR3 is 16 residues. The V and J ends lost 5 bases and 0 bases respectively, with 14 bases between them. The germline V gene has CDR1 MGHDK and CDR2 SYGVNS. The CDR3 nucleotides read TGTGCCAGCAGTCCAGGGGTTAGAGGCTCTGGAAACACCATATATTTT. This encodes CASSPGVRGSGNTIYF.

The gene calls are TRBV7-9 and TRBJ1-4; D call uncertain. Germline-derived CDR1 and CDR2 are SEHNR and FQNEAQ (reference sequence). Between the trimmed V and J ends, which lost 5 bases and 7 bases, there was a span of 14 bases. This CDR3 contains 14 residues. The CDR3 DNA reads as TGTGCCAGCAGCCAAGGGCCAGTGGTTGAAAAACTGTTTTTT. Translating it yields CASSQGPVVEKLFF.

The rearrangement links TRBV6-5 to TRBJ2-7; a weak D match, TRBD1 (5 bases). V was cut by 4 bases and J by 1 base, with 8 bases left in between. CDR3 length: 13 residues. Germline V gene sequence: CDR1 MNHEY, CDR2 SVGAGI. DNA of the CDR3: TGTGCCAGCAGTTTAAGGGGATCCTACGAGCAGTACGTC. It yields the protein CASSLRGSYEQYV.

CDR3 DNA: TGTGCCAGCAGCCCCTCCGGGCCGCTGAACACTGAAGCTTTCTTT. Residues: CASSPSGPLNTEAFF. The J gene is TRBJ1-1, the V gene TRBV12-3 or TRBV12-4; D is unclear. V was pared by 6 bases and J by 0 bases, with 14 bases between. CDR3 length: 15 amino acids.

This chain links TRBV30 with TRBJ2-7; D gene unclear. CDR1 and CDR2 from the germline V gene are GTSNPN and SVGIG (reference sequence). V lost 2 bases to trimming and J lost 5 bases, with 10 bases between them. The CDR3 is 12 residues long. The DNA for the CDR3 is TGTGCCTGGAGTAGATACGGGCACGAGCAGTACGTC. Its translation is CAWSRYGHEQYV.

This clonotype has only one observation. The gene calls are TRBV6-6 and TRBJ2-7; D may be TRBD1 (8 bases). The CDR3 contains 15 residues. Germline assignment: CDR1 MNHNY and CDR2 SVGAGI (reference sequence). V was clipped by 6 bases and J by 2 bases, with 17 bases between them. CDR3 nucleotides: TGTGCCAGCAGGGAACAGGGGGGGGTTGCCTACGAGCAGTACGTC. Its translation is CASREQGGVAYEQYV.

The chain recombines TRBV7-2 with TRBJ2-3, with 7 bases lining up with TRBD2. Germline lookup yields CDR1 SGHTA and CDR2 FQGNSA. The CDR3 has 15 amino acids. Germline trimming cut 6 bases from V and 3 bases from J; bases unmatched to any gene: 9. CDR3 sequence reads: CASSFQRGVTDTQYF. The CDR3 DNA is TGTGCCAGCAGTTTCCAACGGGGGGTAACAGATACGCAGTATTTT.

This chain connects TRBV20-1 to TRBJ2-1; 7 bases agree with TRBD2. CDR3 length equals 17 residues. Germline values: CDR1 DFQATT, CDR2 SNEGSKA (reference sequence). V was clipped by 2 bases and J by 0 bases; unmatched bases: 10. CDR3 amino acids: CSARYPGGVSSYNEQFF. CDR3 DNA sequence: TGCAGTGCTAGATATCCGGGGGGAGTGAGCTCCTACAATGAGCAGTTCTTC.

The CDR3 here is CASGQGEMNTEAFF. The CDR3, as DNA: TGTGCTAGTGGGCAGGGGGAAATGAACACTGAAGCTTTCTTT. This chain uses TRBV12-5 with TRBJ1-1, with 7 positions matching TRBD1. The CDR3 runs to 14 residues. CDR1 and CDR2 from the germline V gene are LGHNT and FRNRAP. With 6 bases clipped from V and 0 bases from J, the junction kept 4 bases outside the gene matches.

The chain carries TRBV18 and TRBJ2-1, with D tentatively TRBD2 (6 bases). This CDR3 is built from 16 residues. The V end lost 3 bases, the J end lost 2 bases, and 14 bases lay between the germline ends. Germline V CDR1 and CDR2: KGHSH, LQKENI. The CDR3 region has the DNA TGTGCCAGCTCACCGTCATTGGGGGGTACCTACAATGAGCAGTTCTTC. Protein product: CASSPSLGGTYNEQFF.

The chain has TRBV9 and TRBJ1-2, with D possibly matching TRBD1 (5 bases). The germline V gene encodes CDR1 SGDLS and CDR2 YYNGEE. CDR3 size: 15 residues. V lost 2 bases to trimming and J lost 4 bases, with 15 bases between them. The CDR3 here is CASSVGTVSPYGYTF. CDR3 bases: TGTGCCAGCAGCGTCGGGACGGTCTCTCCCTATGGCTACACCTTC.

V gene TRBV19 combines with J gene TRBJ1-1; D not resolved. The CDR3 is made up of 12 amino acids. The germline gives CDR1 LNHDA, CDR2 SQIVND (reference sequence). V was cut by 8 bases and J by 4 bases, with 11 bases left in between. In nucleotides, the CDR3 is TGTGCCAGTCTGGAGGGAGGCACTGAAGCTTTCTTT. Amino acid sequence: CASLEGGTEAFF.

This clonotype has a single count. The chain couples TRBV5-6 to TRBJ2-2; TRBD1 agrees at 9 bases. The germline CDR1 and CDR2 sequences are SGHDT and YYEEEE. This CDR3 has 17 amino acids. Trimming at V came to 3 bases and at J to 0 bases, leaving 6 bases not matched to a gene. The CDR3 sequence is CASSSIRDRANTGELFF. DNA of the CDR3: TGTGCCAGCAGCTCTATACGGGACAGGGCGAACACCGGGGAGCTGTTTTTT.

The chain joins TRBV29-1 to TRBJ2-3, with D maybe TRBD2 (6 bases). The CDR3 is 15 amino acids. Trimming shortened V by 4 bases and J by 0 bases, and 14 bases separated the two germline ends. Germline CDR1 reads SQVTM; CDR2 reads ANQGSEA. CDR3 sequence (DNA): TGCAGCGTTGTATGGGAGGACTCTAGCACAGATACGCAGTATTTT. It is translated as CSVVWEDSSTDTQYF.